This TCR beta chain was sequenced in a study of shared clonotypes between healthy human individuals. The study's findings and limits: Memory subsets had estimated richness that was generally smaller than that of naive subsets.

All donors were Caucasian adults living in Nashville, Tennessee. This table comes from immunoSEQ multiplex PCR, and its TCRdb copy is limited to in-frame clones, with some not included. The data hold fewer than 1.4 million clones, with approximately 78% observed a single time. This clone occurred a few times. What it recognizes is unknown. The CDR3 has 14 amino acids. V was pared by 0 bases and J by 4 bases, with 9 bases between. The germline V gene has CDR1 LGHNA and CDR2 YNFKEQ. This rearrangement joins TRBV4-2 to TRBJ1-2; D possibly corresponds to TRBD1 (5 bases). The sequenced sample was memory CD4+ T cells from PBMCs. Specified subset: CD45RA-negative fraction. The source is a man younger than 35 in good health. Some clones in this sample may be carry-over from other donors' samples. CDR3 DNA sequence: TGTGCCAGCAGCCAAGAAGGGGAAGGCTATGGCTACACCTTC. This sequence encodes CASSQEGEGYGYTF.